The entry that follows covers one T cell receptor (beta chain) sequence. Antigen specificity is unknown. The source of the sample is a study of blood T cells in healthy people across ages. Whole-study findings and limits: Greater diversity and more naive CD4+ cells were seen in long-lived donors than in aged donors. The fall in TCR beta diversity per million T cells was roughly linear with age.

Peripheral blood was drawn, approximately 9.7 milliliters per donor. CDR3 length equals 12 residues. V lost 0 bases to trimming and J lost 15 bases; unmatched junction nucleotides: 0. From germline, CDR1 is DFQATT and CDR2 SNEGSKA (reference sequence). Together with a sample-barcoded 5' primer, a J-beta primer mix was included in a second PCR lasting roughly 6 to 12 cycles. A tag from a template-switch adaptor with 12 random nucleotides marked each cDNA molecule. One entry per CDR3 protein, called by TCRdb with MiXCR from the 5' RACE reads. The sample has roughly 1.5 million distinct CDR3 sequences, 35% to 45% seen once.

The rearrangement links TRBV20-1 to TRBJ2-1, with TRBD2 identical over 15 bases. This receptor was obtained from a woman younger than 30 in good health. The source material was blood. Here the CDR3 reads CSAREGLAGGFF. DNA of the CDR3: TGCAGTGCTAGAGAGGGACTAGCGGGAGGGTTCTTC.